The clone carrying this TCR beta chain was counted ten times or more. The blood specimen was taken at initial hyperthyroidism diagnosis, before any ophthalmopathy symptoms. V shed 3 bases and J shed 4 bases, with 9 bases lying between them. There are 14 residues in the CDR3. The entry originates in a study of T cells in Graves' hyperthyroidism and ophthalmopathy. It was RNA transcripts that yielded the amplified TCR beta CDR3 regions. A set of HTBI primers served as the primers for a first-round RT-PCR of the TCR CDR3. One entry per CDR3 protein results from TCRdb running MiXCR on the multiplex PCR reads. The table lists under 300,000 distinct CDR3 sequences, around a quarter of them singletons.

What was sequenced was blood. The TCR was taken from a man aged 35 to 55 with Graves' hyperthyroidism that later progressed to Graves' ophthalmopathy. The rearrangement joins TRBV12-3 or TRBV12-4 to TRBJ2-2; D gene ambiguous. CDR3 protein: CASSFLSITGELFF. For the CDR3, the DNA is TGTGCCAGCAGTTTCTTATCTATCACCGGGGAGCTGTTTTTT.